Presented here are 31 T cell receptor beta chains from one specimen sequenced in a study of human T cells and chemical hapten exposure. TCRdb fed the RACE reads into MiXCR, producing one record per CDR3 protein. The repertoire holds fewer than 500,000 distinct CDR3 sequences, approximately 5.1% seen once, with roughly 2.4% in the top ten. The time point was: patch test 1, 2 weeks after DPC sensitization. Treatment specified: therapeutic diphenylcyclopropenone sensitization with weekly scalp DPC. The material was whole blood, obtained in connection with sensitization to the hapten diphenylcyclopropenone (DPC). The origin of the receptors is a woman aged 45-60 years with alopecia areata. Some clones in this sample may be carry-over from other donors' samples.

This clonotype was counted ten times or more. The V call is TRBV29-1, the J call TRBJ2-7; D possibly corresponds to TRBD1 (6 bases). The CDR3 loop spans 11 amino acids. With 7 bases removed from V and 4 bases from J, the gap between germline ends came to 11 bases. Germline V gene lookup returns CDR1 SQVTM and CDR2 ANQGSEA. The CDR3 sequence is CSAGQNYEQYF. For the CDR3, the DNA is TGCAGCGCAGGACAGAATTACGAGCAGTACTTC.

This clonotype came up many times. This chain connects TRBV7-6 to TRBJ1-2; perhaps TRBD1 as D (5 bases). The CDR3 is 13 amino acids. V lost 7 bases and J 3 bases, leaving 12 bases between the germline ends. CDR1 is SGHVS and CDR2 is FNYEAQ in the germline V gene. The CDR3 loop is CASNPLTDYGYTF. DNA for the CDR3: TGTGCCAGCAACCCCTTGACAGACTATGGCTACACCTTC.

The chain employs TRBV3-1 and TRBJ1-6; possible D gene TRBD1, 5 bases. Looked up from germline, CDR1 is LGHDT and CDR2 is YNNKEL (reference sequence). The CDR3 is 13 amino acids. V was trimmed by 5 bases and J by 7 bases, leaving 9 bases between them. In DNA, the CDR3 is TGTGCCAGCAGCTCAAGACAGAATTCACCCCTCCACTTT. As protein: CASSSRQNSPLHF. Based on the CDR3 plus reference TRBV3-1 and TRBJ1-6, the full variable domain is DTAVSQTPKYLVTQMGNDKSIKCEQNLGHDTMYWYKQDSKKFLKIMFSYNNKELIINETVPNRFSPKSPDKAHLNLHINSLELGDSAVYFCASSSRQNSPLHFGNGTRLTVT.

This clonotype was seen many times. The chain joins TRBV2 to TRBJ2-1, with D maybe TRBD1 (6 bases). This CDR3 comprises 13 residues. In germline, CDR1 is SNHLY, CDR2 FYNNEI. The V and J ends lost 10 bases and 9 bases respectively, with 19 bases between them. As DNA, the CDR3 is TGTGCCACCCGGGACAAGACTTGGGGTGAGCAGTTCTTC. Translating gives CATRDKTWGEQFF.

J is TRBJ2-1 and V is TRBV20-1; TRBD2 agrees at 8 bases. The CDR3 extends over 17 amino acids. Per germline, CDR1 DFQATT and CDR2 SNEGSKA (reference sequence). With V trimmed by 0 bases and J by 8 bases, 15 bases remained unmatched. The CDR3 protein is CSARDLNGGGFWDEQFF. The CDR3 DNA is TGCAGTGCTAGAGATCTGAATGGCGGGGGGTTTTGGGATGAGCAGTTCTTC.

This clonotype was seen a handful of times. This sequence joins TRBV2 and TRBJ1-6, with 7 bases matching TRBD1. J was trimmed by 10 bases and V by 5 bases; bases with no gene match: 17. CDR3 length equals 17 residues. Germline V CDR1 and CDR2: SNHLY, FYNNEI. The CDR3 DNA is TGTGCCAGCAGTTCTACGTACCGGGACAGAGTGGTATCACCCCTCCACTTT. This sequence encodes CASSSTYRDRVVSPLHF.

The rearrangement links TRBV6-5 to TRBJ2-1, with D perhaps matching TRBD1 or TRBD2 (5 bases each). From germline, CDR1 is MNHEY and CDR2 SVGAGI. Trimming pared 0 bases from V and 7 bases from J, leaving 16 bases between. This CDR3 region has 16 residues. The CDR3 region has the DNA TGTGCCAGCAGTTACTCACGGGGCGCCTCTCGGAATGAGCAGTTCTTC. Its protein is CASSYSRGASRNEQFF.

The V gene is TRBV20-1, the J gene TRBJ1-3; D unresolved. The V end lost 3 bases, the J end lost 0 bases, and 9 bases lay between the germline ends. The CDR3 has 14 residues. Germline V CDR1 and CDR2: DFQATT, SNEGSKA (reference sequence). CDR3 sequence (DNA): TGCAGTGCTAGCCTTTTGGGCTCTGGAAACACCATATATTTT. Translating it yields CSASLLGSGNTIYF.

The chain joins TRBV11-3 to TRBJ2-1; 13 bases agree with TRBD2. The CDR3 runs to 15 residues. Looked up from germline, CDR1 is SGHNT and CDR2 is YENEEA. Losses at the gene ends were 2 bases for V and 6 bases for J; bases not matched to a gene: 1. The CDR3 sequence: CASSLRTSGSNEQFF. CDR3 coding DNA: TGTGCCAGCAGCTTAAGGACTAGCGGGAGCAATGAGCAGTTCTTC.

This clonotype occurred many times. The gene calls are TRBV5-1 and TRBJ2-7; maybe TRBD1 (6 bases). The CDR3 totals 16 residues. V was pared by 0 bases and J by 2 bases, with 15 bases between. CDR1 is SGHRS and CDR2 is YFSETQ in the germline V gene. The CDR3 here is CASSLGAGDTTYEQYF. As DNA, the CDR3 is TGCGCCAGCAGCTTGGGGGCAGGGGATACTACCTACGAGCAGTACTTC.

This clonotype was detected many times. The chain joins TRBV29-1 to TRBJ2-1, with TRBD2 identical over 8 bases. Germline CDR1 and CDR2: SQVTM and ANQGSEA. The length of the CDR3 is 14 residues. V trimming: 3 bases; J trimming: 6 bases; junction bases outside the gene matches: 7. CDR3 sequence: CSVDMAGGGNEQFF. In DNA form, the CDR3 reads TGCAGCGTTGACATGGCGGGAGGCGGCAATGAGCAGTTCTTC.

This clonotype showed up many times. The chain couples TRBV5-6 to TRBJ1-4, with a tentative D call TRBD1 (6 bases). The germline CDR1 and CDR2 sequences are SGHDT and YYEEEE. V lost 5 bases to trimming and J lost 6 bases, with 14 bases between them. The CDR3 totals 14 residues. Here the CDR3 reads CASSLTGGDEKLFF. CDR3 nucleotide sequence: TGTGCCAGCAGTTTGACGGGGGGCGATGAAAAACTGTTTTTT.

This clonotype has at least ten counts. J is TRBJ1-1 and V is TRBV20-1, with D possibly being TRBD1 (6 bases). Looked up from germline, CDR1 is DFQATT and CDR2 is SNEGSKA (reference sequence). This CDR3 spans 11 amino acids. Trimming cost V 5 bases and J 10 bases, with 14 bases left between them. DNA for the CDR3: TGCAGTGCTGCGCCAGGGGAGGGAGCTTTCTTT. Translating gives CSAAPGEGAFF.

This clonotype was seen only a few times. Being one base from a much bigger clone, this may be a read error. The chain couples TRBV7-6 to TRBJ2-7; D gene unclear. Germline V CDR1 and CDR2: SGHVS, FNYEAQ. V was cut by 1 base and J by 2 bases, with 6 bases left in between. The CDR3 has 13 amino acids. The CDR3 DNA follows: TGTGCCAGCAGCTTAGAACAGCCCTACGAGCAGTACTTC. Protein: CASSLEQPYEQYF.

This clonotype was seen more than once but under ten times. This chain uses TRBV20-1 with TRBJ2-7; the match to TRBD2 covers 11 bases. From germline, CDR1 is DFQATT and CDR2 SNEGSKA (reference sequence). Trimming at V came to 5 bases and at J to 1 base, leaving 7 bases not matched to a gene. The length of the CDR3 is 15 residues. The chain's CDR3 is CSAGTSGVGSYEQYF. CDR3 nucleotides: TGCAGTGCTGGGACTAGCGGAGTGGGATCCTACGAGCAGTACTTC.

This rearrangement joins TRBV29-1 to TRBJ2-3, with D perhaps assigned TRBD1 or TRBD2 (6 bases each). The CDR3 runs to 14 residues. Germline V CDR1 and CDR2: SQVTM, ANQGSEA. Trimming left V 3 bases short and J 1 base short, with 11 bases between. CDR3 residues: CSVEYRGRTDTQYF. The CDR3 bases are TGCAGCGTTGAGTATCGGGGGCGCACAGATACGCAGTATTTT.

This clonotype appeared many times. The chain combines TRBV12-3 or TRBV12-4 with TRBJ2-1; D gene uncertain. The V and J ends lost 6 bases and 4 bases respectively, with 10 bases between them. The CDR3 runs 13 residues. The CDR3 nucleotides read TGTGCCAGCAGCCCTACCTTATACAATGAGCAGTTCTTC. Amino acid sequence: CASSPTLYNEQFF.

This chain joins TRBV7-8 and TRBJ2-5; 7 nucleotides align to TRBD1. The CDR3 loop spans 15 amino acids. CDR1 and CDR2 from the germline V gene are SGHVS and FQNEAQ. V shed 5 bases and J 4 bases; nucleotides not matched to a gene: 10. As DNA, the CDR3 is TGTGCCAGCAGCCTCTCGACAGGGAACACAGAGACCCAGTACTTC. Translating gives CASSLSTGNTETQYF.

This clonotype was seen ten or more times. This chain joins TRBV6-2 or TRBV6-3 and TRBJ2-7, with D unclear. Germline V CDR1 and CDR2: MNHEY, SVGEGT. The ends were cut back, 2 bases at V and 2 bases at J, with 10 bases in the middle. The CDR3 loop spans 14 amino acids. Here the CDR3 reads CASSYGFQAYEQYF. CDR3 DNA sequence: TGTGCCAGCAGTTACGGCTTCCAGGCCTACGAGCAGTACTTC.

This clonotype has more than one count but fewer than ten. The chain combines TRBV6-2 or TRBV6-3 with TRBJ1-1; D uncertain. There are 14 residues in the CDR3. The germline CDR1 and CDR2 sequences are MNHEY and SVGEGT. V shed 0 bases and J shed 6 bases, with 11 bases lying between them. The CDR3 region has the DNA TGTGCCAGCAGTTACTCGTTCGCAAACGCTGAAGCTTTCTTT. Residues: CASSYSFANAEAFF.

On this clonotype itself: A much larger clone differs from this one at a single base, so this may be a read error. This chain links TRBV12-3 or TRBV12-4 with TRBJ1-5; no clear D gene. Deletions cut 8 bases from V and 6 bases from J, with 14 bases between. The CDR3 length is 13 residues. The DNA of the CDR3 is TGTGCCAGCGGTCTCACCGGCGGTCAGCCCCAGCATTTT. Translated, it gives CASGLTGGQPQHF.

The chain recombines TRBV6-5 with TRBJ2-7, with 8 positions matching TRBD1. The V segment lost 6 bases and the J segment 4 bases; nucleotides outside the gene matches: 5. The germline V gene has CDR1 MNHEY and CDR2 SVGAGI. The CDR3 spans 13 residues. In DNA form, the CDR3 reads TGTGCCAGCAGCAACAGGGGGATATACGAGCAGTACTTC. Amino acids: CASSNRGIYEQYF.

The chain is built from TRBV28 and TRBJ2-3; 12 nucleotides agree with TRBD2. J lost 3 bases, V lost 4 bases, and 11 bases had no gene match. The CDR3 runs to 18 residues. Germline V lookup: CDR1 MDHEN, CDR2 SYDVKM. CDR3 in DNA: TGTGCCAGCAGTTCTGTCCGACTAGCGGGAGAACAAACAGATACGCAGTATTTT. Translating gives CASSSVRLAGEQTDTQYF.

J is TRBJ2-1 and V is TRBV12-3 or TRBV12-4; TRBD2 is a possible D gene (5 bases). The V and J ends lost 3 bases and 7 bases respectively, with 22 bases between them. CDR3 length: 17 amino acids. The CDR3 DNA follows: TGTGCCAGCAGTTTCCTTCTAGGCGGGCTCCGGGAAAATGAGCAGTTCTTC. Its translation: CASSFLLGGLRENEQFF.

This clonotype was counted ten times or more. The rearrangement links TRBV20-1 to TRBJ1-2, with no clear D. This CDR3 contains 14 residues. The V end lost 5 bases, the J end lost 3 bases, and 16 bases lay between the germline ends. CDR1 DFQATT and CDR2 SNEGSKA come from the germline V gene (reference sequence). CDR3 residues: CSAVRGAGYYGYTF. The CDR3, as DNA: TGCAGTGCTGTCCGTGGTGCAGGCTACTATGGCTACACCTTC.

This clonotype occurred many times. This rearrangement joins TRBV6-1 to TRBJ1-2; TRBD1 agrees at 7 bases. The CDR3 sequence is 13 residues long. V gave up 3 bases and J gave up 8 bases; unmatched junction bases: 6. CDR1 and CDR2 (germline): MNHNS, SASEGT. The CDR3 region has the DNA TGTGCCAGCAGTGAGCGACAGGGTTCCGGCTACACCTTC. This translates into CASSERQGSGYTF.

This clonotype was counted a few times. The rearrangement joins TRBV2 to TRBJ2-3, with TRBD2 identical over 9 bases. The CDR3 loop spans 14 amino acids. The V gene end was trimmed by 4 bases and the J gene end by 4 bases; junction bases not matched to a gene: 3. The germline gives CDR1 SNHLY, CDR2 FYNNEI. The CDR3, as DNA: TGTGCCAGCAGTGGGACTAGCGAGGCAGATACGCAGTATTTT. Protein: CASSGTSEADTQYF. The entire variable domain, with the rest obtained from reference TRBV2 and TRBJ2-3, is as follows: EPEVTQTPSHQVTQMGQEVILRCVPISNHLYFYWYRQILGQKVEFLVSFYNNEISEKSEIFDDQFSVERPDGSNFTLKIRSTKLEDSAMYFCASSGTSEADTQYFGPGTRLTVL.

This sequence joins TRBV4-2 and TRBJ2-5; D not certain. This CDR3 is built from 14 residues. Per germline, CDR1 LGHNA and CDR2 YNFKEQ. V lost 0 bases to trimming and J lost 1 base, with 6 bases between them. The CDR3 loop is CASSQEIRQETQYF. The CDR3, as DNA: TGTGCCAGCAGCCAAGAAATACGCCAAGAGACCCAGTACTTC.

This chain connects TRBV12-3 or TRBV12-4 to TRBJ1-6; 8 bases line up with TRBD1. V lost 4 bases to trimming and J lost 6 bases; unmatched junction nucleotides: 2. The CDR3 has 14 amino acids. The CDR3: CASSWTGRNSPLHF. CDR3 DNA: TGTGCCAGCAGTTGGACAGGGCGTAATTCACCCCTCCACTTT.

The rearrangement links TRBV29-1 to TRBJ2-2; no definite D call. V was cut by 4 bases and J by 5 bases, with 8 bases left in between. The CDR3 length is 12 residues. Per germline, CDR1 SQVTM and CDR2 ANQGSEA. The CDR3 loop reads CSVATDTGELFF. The CDR3 nucleotides read TGCAGCGTTGCAACCGATACCGGGGAGCTGTTTTTT.

This clonotype was observed at least ten times. CDR3 sequence reads: CASSVAAGGRNEKLFF. The CDR3 region has the DNA TGTGCCAGCAGCGTAGCGGCAGGGGGCCGTAATGAAAAACTGTTTTTT. This sequence joins TRBV9 and TRBJ1-4; TRBD1 agrees at 8 bases. Trimming removed 0 bases from V and 4 bases from J; junction bases left unmatched: 5. The germline CDR1 and CDR2 sequences are SGDLS and YYNGEE. The CDR3 contains 16 residues.